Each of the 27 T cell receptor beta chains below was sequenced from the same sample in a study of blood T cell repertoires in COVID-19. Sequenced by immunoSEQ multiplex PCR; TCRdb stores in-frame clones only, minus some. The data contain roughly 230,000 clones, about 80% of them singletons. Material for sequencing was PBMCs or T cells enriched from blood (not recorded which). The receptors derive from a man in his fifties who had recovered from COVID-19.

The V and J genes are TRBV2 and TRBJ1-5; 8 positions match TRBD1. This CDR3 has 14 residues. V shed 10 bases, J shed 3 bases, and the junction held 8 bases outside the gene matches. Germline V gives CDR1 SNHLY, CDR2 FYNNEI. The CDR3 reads CATRGTGINQPQHF. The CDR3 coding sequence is TGTGCCACTCGCGGGACAGGAATCAATCAGCCCCAGCATTTT.

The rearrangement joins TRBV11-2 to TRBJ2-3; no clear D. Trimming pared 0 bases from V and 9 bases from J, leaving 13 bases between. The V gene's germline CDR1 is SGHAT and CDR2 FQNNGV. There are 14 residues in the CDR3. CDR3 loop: CASSLDVSPRTQYF. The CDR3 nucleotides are TGTGCCAGCAGCTTAGATGTTAGTCCTCGCACGCAGTATTTT.

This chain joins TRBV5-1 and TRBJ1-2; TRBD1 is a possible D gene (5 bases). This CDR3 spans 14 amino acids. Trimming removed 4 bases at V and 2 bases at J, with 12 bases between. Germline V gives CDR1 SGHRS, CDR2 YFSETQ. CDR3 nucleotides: TGCGCCAGCAGCACCGACAGAGAAAACTATGGCTACACCTTC. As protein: CASSTDRENYGYTF.

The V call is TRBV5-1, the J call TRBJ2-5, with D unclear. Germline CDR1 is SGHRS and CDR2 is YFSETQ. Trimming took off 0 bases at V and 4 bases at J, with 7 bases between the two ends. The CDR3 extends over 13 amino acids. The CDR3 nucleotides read TGCGCCAGCAGCTTGGGTGGGCGAGAGACCCAGTACTTC. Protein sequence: CASSLGGRETQYF. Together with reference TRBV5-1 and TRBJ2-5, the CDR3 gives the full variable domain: KAGVTQTPRYLIKTRGQQVTLSCSPISGHRSVSWYQQTPGQGLQFLFEYFSETQRNKGNFPGRFSGRQFSNSRSEMNVSTLELGDSALYLCASSLGGRETQYFGPGTRLLVL.

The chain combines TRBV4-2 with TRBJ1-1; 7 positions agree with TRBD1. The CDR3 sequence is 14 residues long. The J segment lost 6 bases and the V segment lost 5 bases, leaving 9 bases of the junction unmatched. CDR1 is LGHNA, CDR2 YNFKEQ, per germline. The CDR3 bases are TGTGCCAGCAGCTCGACAGGGCGGGTTTCTGAAGCTTTCTTT. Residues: CASSSTGRVSEAFF.

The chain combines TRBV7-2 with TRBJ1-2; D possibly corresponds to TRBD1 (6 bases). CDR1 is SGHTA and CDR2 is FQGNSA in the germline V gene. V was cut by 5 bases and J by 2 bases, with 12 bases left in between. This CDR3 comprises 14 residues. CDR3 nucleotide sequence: TGTGCCAGCAGCCCTATGGGGGCGAACTATGGCTACACCTTC. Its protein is CASSPMGANYGYTF.

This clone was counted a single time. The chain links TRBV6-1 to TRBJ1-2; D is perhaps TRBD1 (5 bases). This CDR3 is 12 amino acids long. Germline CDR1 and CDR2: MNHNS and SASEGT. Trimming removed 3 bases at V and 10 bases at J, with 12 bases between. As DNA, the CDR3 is TGTGCCAGCAGTGAGACTCTAGGGGACTACACCTTC. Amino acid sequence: CASSETLGDYTF.

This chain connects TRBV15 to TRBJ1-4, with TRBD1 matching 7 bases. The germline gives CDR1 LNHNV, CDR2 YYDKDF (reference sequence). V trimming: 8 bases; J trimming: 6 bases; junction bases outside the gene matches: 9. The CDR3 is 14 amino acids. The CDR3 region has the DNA TGTGCCACCCAGCGCCGAGGGACAGATGAAAAACTGTTTTTT. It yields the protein CATQRRGTDEKLFF.

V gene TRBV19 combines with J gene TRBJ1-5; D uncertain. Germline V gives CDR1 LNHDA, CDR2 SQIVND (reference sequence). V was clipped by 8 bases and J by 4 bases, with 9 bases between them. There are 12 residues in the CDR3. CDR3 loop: CASGRRNQPQHF. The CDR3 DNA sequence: TGTGCCAGTGGGAGGAGGAATCAGCCCCAGCATTTT.

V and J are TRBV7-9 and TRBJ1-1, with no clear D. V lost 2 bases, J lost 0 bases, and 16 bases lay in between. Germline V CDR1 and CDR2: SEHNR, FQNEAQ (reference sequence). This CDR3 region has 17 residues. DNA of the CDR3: TGTGCCAGCAGCTTATTGGGGAGACCGGGCCTGAACACTGAAGCTTTCTTT. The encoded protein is CASSLLGRPGLNTEAFF.

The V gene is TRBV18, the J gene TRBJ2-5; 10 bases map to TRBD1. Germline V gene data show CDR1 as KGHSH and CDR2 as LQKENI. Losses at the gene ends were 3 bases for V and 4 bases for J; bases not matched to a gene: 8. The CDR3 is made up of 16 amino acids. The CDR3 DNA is TGTGCCAGCTCACCCCAGACAGGGGGCTTAGGAGAGACCCAGTACTTC. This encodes CASSPQTGGLGETQYF.

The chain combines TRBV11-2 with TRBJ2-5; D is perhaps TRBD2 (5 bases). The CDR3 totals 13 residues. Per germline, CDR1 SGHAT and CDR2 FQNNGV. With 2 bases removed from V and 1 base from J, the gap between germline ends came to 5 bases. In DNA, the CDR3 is TGTGCCAGCAGCTTACGGGGCCAAGAGACCCAGTACTTC. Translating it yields CASSLRGQETQYF.

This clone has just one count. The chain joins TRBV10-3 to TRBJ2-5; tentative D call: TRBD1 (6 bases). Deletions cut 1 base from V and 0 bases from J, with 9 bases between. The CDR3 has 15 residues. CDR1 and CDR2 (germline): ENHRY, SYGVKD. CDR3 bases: TGTGCCATCAGTGAGTTAAGGGACAACCAAGAGACCCAGTACTTC. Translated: CAISELRDNQETQYF.

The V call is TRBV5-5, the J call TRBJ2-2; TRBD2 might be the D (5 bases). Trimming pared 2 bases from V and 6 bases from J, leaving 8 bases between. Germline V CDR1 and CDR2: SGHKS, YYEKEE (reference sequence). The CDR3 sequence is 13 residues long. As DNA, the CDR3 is TGTGCCAGCAGCTTCATGGAGGCCGGGGAGCTGTTTTTT. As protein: CASSFMEAGELFF. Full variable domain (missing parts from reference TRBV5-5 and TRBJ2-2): DAGVTQSPTHLIKTRGQQVTLRCSPISGHKSVSWYQQVLGQGPQFIFQYYEKEERGRGNFPDRFSARQFPNYSSELNVNALLLGDSALYLCASSFMEAGELFFGEGSRLTVL.

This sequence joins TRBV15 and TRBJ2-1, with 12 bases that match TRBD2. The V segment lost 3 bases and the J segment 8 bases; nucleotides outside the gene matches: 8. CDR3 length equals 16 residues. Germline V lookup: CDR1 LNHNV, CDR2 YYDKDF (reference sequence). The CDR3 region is CATSSRLAGVLDEQFF. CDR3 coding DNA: TGTGCCACCAGCAGTAGACTAGCGGGAGTATTAGATGAGCAGTTCTTC.

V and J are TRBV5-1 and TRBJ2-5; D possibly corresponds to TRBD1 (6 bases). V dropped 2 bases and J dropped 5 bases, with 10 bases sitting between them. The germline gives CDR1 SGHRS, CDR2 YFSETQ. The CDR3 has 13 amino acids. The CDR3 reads CASSLGGAETQYF. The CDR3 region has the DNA TGCGCCAGCAGCTTAGGGGGAGCGGAGACCCAGTACTTC.

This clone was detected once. DNA of the CDR3: TGTGCCAGCTCACTGGGCGGGTTCACTGAAGCTTTCTTT. Translated, it gives CASSLGGFTEAFF. The chain uses TRBV18 and TRBJ1-1; D call uncertain. The CDR3 length is 13 residues. V was shortened by 4 bases and J by 4 bases, with 10 bases between the two germline ends. The germline CDR1 and CDR2 sequences are KGHSH and LQKENI.

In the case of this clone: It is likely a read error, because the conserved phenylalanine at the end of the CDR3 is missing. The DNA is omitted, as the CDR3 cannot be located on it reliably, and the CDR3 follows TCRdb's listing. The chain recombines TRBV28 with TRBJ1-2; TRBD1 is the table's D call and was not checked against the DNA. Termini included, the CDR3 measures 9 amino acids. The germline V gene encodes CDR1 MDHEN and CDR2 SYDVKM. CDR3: CASSLQGAN.

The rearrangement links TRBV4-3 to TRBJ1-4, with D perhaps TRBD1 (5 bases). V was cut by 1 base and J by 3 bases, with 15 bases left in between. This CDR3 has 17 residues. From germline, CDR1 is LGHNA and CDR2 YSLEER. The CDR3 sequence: CASSQGPRGSPNEKLFF. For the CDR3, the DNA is TGCGCCAGCAGCCAAGGACCCCGGGGGTCACCTAATGAAAAACTGTTTTTT.

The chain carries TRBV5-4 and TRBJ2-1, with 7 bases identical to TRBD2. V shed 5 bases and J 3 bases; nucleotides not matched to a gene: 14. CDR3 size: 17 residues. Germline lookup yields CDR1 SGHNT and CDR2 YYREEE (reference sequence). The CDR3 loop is CASSVSLGGSGYNEQFF. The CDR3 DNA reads TGTGCCAGCAGTGTTTCGCTAGGCGGGAGTGGCTACAATGAGCAGTTCTTC.

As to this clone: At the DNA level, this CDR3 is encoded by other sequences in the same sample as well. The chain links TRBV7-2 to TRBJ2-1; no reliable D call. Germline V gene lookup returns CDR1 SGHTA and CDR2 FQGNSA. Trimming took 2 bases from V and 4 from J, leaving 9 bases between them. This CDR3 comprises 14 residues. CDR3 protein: CASSLRGQYNEQFF. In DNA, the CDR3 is TGTGCCAGCAGCTTACGTGGCCAATACAATGAGCAGTTCTTC.

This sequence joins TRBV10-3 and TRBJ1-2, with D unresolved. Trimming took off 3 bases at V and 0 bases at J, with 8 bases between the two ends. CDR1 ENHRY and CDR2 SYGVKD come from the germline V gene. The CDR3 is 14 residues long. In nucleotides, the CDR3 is TGTGCCATCAGTGACTGGGCTACTAACTATGGCTACACCTTC. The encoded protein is CAISDWATNYGYTF.

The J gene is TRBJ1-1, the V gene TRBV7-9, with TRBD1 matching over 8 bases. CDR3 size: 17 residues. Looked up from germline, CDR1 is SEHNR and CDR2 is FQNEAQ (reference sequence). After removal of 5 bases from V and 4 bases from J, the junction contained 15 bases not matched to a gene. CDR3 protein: CASSPLRGSRGLTEAFF. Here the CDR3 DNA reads TGTGCCAGCAGCCCCCTAAGGGGGAGCAGGGGGCTCACTGAAGCTTTCTTT.

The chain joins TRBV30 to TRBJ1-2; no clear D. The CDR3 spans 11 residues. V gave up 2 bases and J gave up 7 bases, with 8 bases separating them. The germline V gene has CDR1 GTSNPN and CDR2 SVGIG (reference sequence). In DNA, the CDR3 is TGTGCCTGGAGTCGGCCAGGTGGCTACACCTTC. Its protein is CAWSRPGGYTF. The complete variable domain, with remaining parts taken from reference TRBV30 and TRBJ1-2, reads SQTIHQWPATLVQPVGSPLSLECTVEGTSNPNLYWYRQAAGRGLQLLFYSVGIGQISSEVPQNLSASRPQDRQFILSSKKLLLSDSGFYLCAWSRPGGYTFGSGTRLTVV.

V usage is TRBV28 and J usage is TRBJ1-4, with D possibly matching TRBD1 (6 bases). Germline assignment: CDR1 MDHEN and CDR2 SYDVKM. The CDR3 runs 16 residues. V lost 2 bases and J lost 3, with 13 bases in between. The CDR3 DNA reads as TGTGCCAGCAGTTTACCAGGGGCGCAATCTAATGAAAAACTGTTTTTT. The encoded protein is CASSLPGAQSNEKLFF.

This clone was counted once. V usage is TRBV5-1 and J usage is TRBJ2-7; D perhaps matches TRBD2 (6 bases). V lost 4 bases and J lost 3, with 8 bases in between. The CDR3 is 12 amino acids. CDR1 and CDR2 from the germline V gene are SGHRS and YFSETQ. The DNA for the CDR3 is TGCGCCAGCAGCGGCGGGGTCTACGAGCAGTACTTC. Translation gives CASSGGVYEQYF.

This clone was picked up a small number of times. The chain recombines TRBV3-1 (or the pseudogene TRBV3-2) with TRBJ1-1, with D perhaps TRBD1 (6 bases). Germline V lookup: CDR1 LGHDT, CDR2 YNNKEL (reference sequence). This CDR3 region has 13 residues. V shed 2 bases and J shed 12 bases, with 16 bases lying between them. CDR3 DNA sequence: TGTGCCAGCAGCCAAAAAGGGGGGGACGGGCCTTTCTTT. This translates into CASSQKGGDGPFF.